A selection of T cell receptor beta chains follows, all from one sample in a study of T cell responses to AZD1222 COVID-19 vaccine. Libraries were prepared by immunoSEQ multiplex PCR; TCRdb keeps only in-frame clonotypes and omits some of them. Among about 130,000 clones listed, nearly 90% were seen once. Specimen: peripheral blood, collected 28 days after the second AZD1222 dose. These receptors all come from an adult who received the AZD1222 COVID-19 vaccine. Each CDR3 is given with its conserved first and last residue. A D gene is named only where the DNA matches it firmly. A row's size may be missing; if present it is once, few, many or a size class.

len	d_gene	j_gene	abundance	v_gene	CDR3nt	CDR3aa
15	TRBD2	TRBJ2-2	-	TRBV27	TGTGCCAGCAGAAGTTTAGCGGGGTACACCGGGGAGCTGTTTTTT	CASRSLAGYTGELFF
15	TRBD1	TRBJ1-1	-	TRBV6-5	TGTGCCAGCAGTTTCGAGGGACAGGGTAACACTGAAGCTTTCTTT	CASSFEGQGNTEAFF
13	-	TRBJ1-5	-	TRBV12-3/TRBV12-4	TGTGCCAGCAGTTTATGGGGAGGCCGGCCCCAGCATTTT	CASSLWGGRPQHF
14	TRBD2	TRBJ2-5	-	TRBV28	TGTGCCAGCAGCCCGACTAGCGGGAGAGAGACCCAGTACTTC	CASSPTSGRETQYF
15	TRBD2	TRBJ2-1	-	TRBV4-1	TGCGCCAGCAGCCAACCGGGACTAACGAACAATGAGCAGTTCTTC	CASSQPGLTNNEQFF
14	-	TRBJ2-1	-	TRBV5-1	TGCGCCAGCAGCCTCCGTGCAGGGCTAAATGAGCAGTTCTTC	CASSLRAGLNEQFF
15	-	TRBJ2-2	-	TRBV7-6	TGTGCCAGCAGCTTAGGGACACGCTTCACCGGGGAGCTGTTTTTT	CASSLGTRFTGELFF
14	-	TRBJ2-7	-	TRBV6-5	TGTGCCAGCAGTTACGGGGGGGCCGTGGGCGAGCAGTACTTC	CASSYGGAVGEQYF
14	-	TRBJ2-1	-	TRBV27	TGTGCCACCAGACGTCCAGGGGCCTACAATGAGCAGTTCTTC	CATRRPGAYNEQFF
12	-	TRBJ2-1	-	TRBV5-1	TGCGCCAGCAGCATAAGCTTGGGCGAGCAGTTCTTC	CASSISLGEQFF
16	TRBD1	TRBJ1-6	once	TRBV6-5	TGTGCCAGCAGTTACTCCGTCCGGGACAGTAATTCACCCCTCCACTTT	CASSYSVRDSNSPLHF
14	-	TRBJ1-2	-	TRBV7-9	TGTGCCAGCAGCTCACGTTCCGAGGACTATGGCTACACCTTC	CASSSRSEDYGYTF
13	-	TRBJ1-2	-	TRBV12-3/TRBV12-4	TGTGCCAGCAGTCGCGGACAGTATGGCGGCTACACCTTC	CASSRGQYGGYTF
14	TRBD2	TRBJ2-5	-	TRBV6-2/TRBV6-3	TGTGCCAGCAGTACTCTGCGGGGGATGGAGACCCAGTACTTC	CASSTLRGMETQYF
14	-	TRBJ1-4	once	TRBV7-2	TGTGCCAGCAGCCCTGCAGGAACTAATGAAAAACTGTTTTTT	CASSPAGTNEKLFF
16	TRBD2	TRBJ2-2	once	TRBV30	TGTGCCTGGAGGTATTTAGCGGGAGGGTACACCGGGGAGCTGTTTTTT	CAWRYLAGGYTGELFF
13	-	TRBJ1-2	-	TRBV29-1	TGCAGCGTTTCGACAGGCCCTAACTATGGCTACACCTTC	CSVSTGPNYGYTF
15	-	TRBJ2-7	-	TRBV5-1	TGCGCCAGCAGCTTGGGTCAGGGAATTCGAGACGAGCAGTACTTC	CASSLGQGIRDEQYF
15	-	TRBJ2-1	-	TRBV5-1	TGCGCCAGCAGCTTCACAGGGAGTGAATACAATGAGCAGTTCTTC	CASSFTGSEYNEQFF
14	-	TRBJ1-1	once	TRBV6-2/TRBV6-3	TGTGCCAGCAGTTACTCCAGGATGAACACTGAAGCTTTCTTT	CASSYSRMNTEAFF
14	TRBD1	TRBJ1-6	-	TRBV7-2	TGTGCCAGCAGCACACAGGGGTTCGATTCACCCCTCCACTTT	CASSTQGFDSPLHF
13	-	TRBJ1-5	-	TRBV11-2	TGTGCCAGCAGCCCCTATAGCAATCAGCCCCAGCATTTT	CASSPYSNQPQHF
14	-	TRBJ2-1	-	TRBV9	TGTGCCAGCAGCGTAGGGGGTCTGGCCAATGAGCAGTTCTTC	CASSVGGLANEQFF
13	-	TRBJ1-2	-	TRBV14	TGTGCCAGCAGCCTCGTTTGGGACTATGGCTACACCTTC	CASSLVWDYGYTF
17	TRBD2	TRBJ2-1	-	TRBV7-9	TGTGCCAGCAGCTTAAGACAGCGGGGCAGCTCCTACAATGAGCAGTTCTTC	CASSLRQRGSSYNEQFF
12	-	TRBJ1-1	-	TRBV6-2/TRBV6-3	TGTGCCAGCAGTTACTCGTGGGCAGAAGCTTTCTTT	CASSYSWAEAFF
13	-	TRBJ1-2	-	TRBV6-5	TGTGCCAGCAGGAGGGACACCCACTATGGCTACACCTTC	CASRRDTHYGYTF
16	-	TRBJ2-4	-	TRBV21-1	TGTGCCAGCAGCAAAGGAACGGAACCCGCCAAAAACATTCAGTACTTC	CASSKGTEPAKNIQYF
13	-	TRBJ2-1	-	TRBV4-1	TGCGCCAGCAGCCAACCCGACAGGAATGAGCAGTTCTTC	CASSQPDRNEQFF
14	-	TRBJ1-2	-	TRBV7-9	TGTGCCAGCAGCTCGGCCACCTTAAACTATGGCTACACCTTC	CASSSATLNYGYTF
14	TRBD1	TRBJ1-4	-	TRBV7-2	TGTGCCAGCAGCCTGGGACAGGGCGGTGAAAAACTGTTTTTT	CASSLGQGGEKLFF
15	TRBD1	TRBJ1-1	-	TRBV27	TGTGCCAGCAGTCCCTGGACAGGCGGGGACACTGAAGCTTTCTTT	CASSPWTGGDTEAFF
14	-	TRBJ2-6	few	TRBV20-1	TGCAGTGCTAGTCCGGGGGGCTGGGCCAACGTCCTGACTTTC	CSASPGGWANVLTF
14	TRBD1	TRBJ1-3	-	TRBV25-1	TGTGCCAGTAAAGGGACAGGGTCTGGAAACACCATATATTTT	CASKGTGSGNTIYF
14	TRBD1	TRBJ1-4	-	TRBV2	TGTGCCAGCACCGACGGACAGGCTAATGAAAAACTGTTTTTT	CASTDGQANEKLFF
14	-	TRBJ1-5	-	TRBV15	TGTGCCACCAGCAGAACGGGGGGGGACCAGCCCCAGCATTTT	CATSRTGGDQPQHF
15	-	TRBJ1-2	-	TRBV9	TGTGCCAGCAGCGTAGATGAGGGGCCTATCTATGGCTACACCTTC	CASSVDEGPIYGYTF
13	TRBD2	TRBJ2-3	-	TRBV5-5	TGTGCCAGCAGAACGGGAGGGGGAGATACGCAGTATTTT	CASRTGGGDTQYF
16	TRBD1	TRBJ2-3	-	TRBV5-1	TGCGCCAGCAGCTTGATACGACAGGGGGGGACAGATACGCAGTATTTT	CASSLIRQGGTDTQYF
11	-	TRBJ2-7	-	TRBV7-9	TGTGCCAGCAGCTCTCCGCATGGGCAGTACTTC	CASSSPHGQYF
15	-	TRBJ1-5	-	TRBV2	TGTGCCAGCAGTGAACAGATGCCTAGCAATCAGCCCCAGCATTTT	CASSEQMPSNQPQHF
13	TRBD1	TRBJ2-3	-	TRBV6-5	TGTGCCAGCAGGGGGACAGGGACAGATACGCAGTATTTT	CASRGTGTDTQYF
15	-	TRBJ1-3	-	TRBV14	TGTGCCAGCAGCCAATCAGGCTCCCGTGGAAACACCATATATTTT	CASSQSGSRGNTIYF
13	TRBD1	TRBJ2-7	-	TRBV7-9	TGTGCCAGCAGATCCGGGACAGGGGGTCAGCAGTACTTC	CASRSGTGGQQYF
14	TRBD2	TRBJ2-5	-	TRBV5-6	TGTGCCAGCAGCCCGCGGGGGGCCCAAGAGACCCAGTACTTC	CASSPRGAQETQYF
10	-	TRBJ2-5	-	TRBV2	TGTGCCAGCAGTGGGGAGACCCAGTACTTC	CASSGETQYF
14	-	TRBJ1-1	-	TRBV14	TGTGCCAGCAGCCTGCAGTGGGGGTCCACTGAAGCTTTCTTT	CASSLQWGSTEAFF
15	-	TRBJ1-6	-	TRBV28	TGTGCCAGCAGCTTCCGCCTAGGGGATAATTCACCCCTCCACTTT	CASSFRLGDNSPLHF
18	-	TRBJ1-1	-	TRBV5-1	TGCGCCAGCAGCTTAGACAGCTCCTTCAACAGTTGGAACACTGAAGCTTTCTTT	CASSLDSSFNSWNTEAFF
11	-	TRBJ1-2	-	TRBV28	TGTGCCAGCAGCCTTTACTATGGCTACACCTTC	CASSLYYGYTF